This TCR beta chain was found in a study of response to subunit inactivated influenza vaccine. Each CDR3 protein is one row after TCRdb ran MiXCR on the RT-PCR reads. Of about 830,000 distinct CDR3 sequences listed, less than 20% are singletons. Per the germline V gene, CDR1 is MNHNY and CDR2 is SVGAGI (reference sequence). The CDR3 loop spans 13 amino acids. The V end lost 6 bases, the J end lost 5 bases, and 11 bases lay between the germline ends. Whole-study findings and limits: Each seasonal influenza vaccination, the authors suggested, recruits few new T cells.

With respect to this clonotype: Its antigen is still unknown.

The chain recombines TRBV6-6 with TRBJ1-5, with TRBD1 as a possible D gene (6 bases). The TCR comes from a middle-aged man who received an inactivated influenza vaccine. The input for sequencing was PBMCs from blood, taken 5 days after vaccination. The CDR3 DNA follows: TGTGCCAGCAGCAACAGGGTGCATCAGCCCCAGCATTTT. Its translation: CASSNRVHQPQHF.